The count of the clone carrying this T cell receptor beta chain is one. This entry belongs to a study of blood T cell repertoires in COVID-19. Looking at the study overall: Acute-phase and convalescent COVID-19 samples originated in the United States, Italy and Spain. Sample material is recorded as cDNA or gDNA derived from T cells, B-cell-depleted T cells, or PBMCs.

After removal of 5 bases from V and 5 bases from J, the junction contained 8 bases not matched to a gene. The V gene's germline CDR1 is SGHNT and CDR2 YENEEA. The CDR3 extends over 15 amino acids. Original data processing: Researchers report that nucleated cell counts were estimated from reference gene primer amplification. Data came from immunoSEQ multiplex PCR; TCRdb stores just in-frame clones and leaves some out. That table furnishes V, J and clone size, whereas the DNA furnished D and trimming. The profile covers 150,000 to 200,000 clones, with about four fifths appearing a single time and roughly 1.9% taken by the ten largest.

V usage is TRBV11-3 and J usage is TRBJ2-5, with TRBD2 matching 10 bases. Sequencing was carried out using peripheral blood. The clonotype comes from an elderly woman with acute or convalescent COVID-19. CDR3 sequence (DNA): TGTGCCAGCAGCCTTGCTAGCGGGGGAGGGGAGACCCAGTACTTC. Its translation: CASSLASGGGETQYF.